This TCR beta chain was sequenced in a study of breast tumors, draining lymph nodes, adjacent tissues. TCRdb re-derived calls from the multiplex PCR reads in MiXCR, one entry per CDR3 protein. The sample shows about 140,000 distinct CDR3 sequences, about 33% of them seen only once. Axillary draining lymph nodes of breast cancer patients supplied the node samples. In this sample, this clonotype turned up a few times. Antigen: not known. Study results and caveats: Data fit most tumor T cells coming from lymph node, expanding in tumor. Compared with basal-like, luminal-like tumors shared significantly more repertoire with nontumor tissue.

Germline-derived CDR1 and CDR2 are DFQATT and SNEGSKA (reference sequence). V lost 2 bases and J lost 4, with 11 bases in between. The CDR3 runs 13 residues. Specimen: axillary lymph node tissue. The receptor was derived from a female donor with breast cancer. Some clones in this sample may be carry-over from other donors' samples. The V gene is TRBV20-1, the J gene TRBJ1-1; D call uncertain. CDR3 region: CSARQGGFTEAFF. The CDR3, as DNA: TGCAGTGCTAGACAAGGTGGATTCACTGAAGCTTTCTTT.